A selection of T cell receptor beta chains follows, all from one sample in a study of blood T cell repertoires in COVID-19. Clones were sequenced by immunoSEQ multiplex PCR, and TCRdb holds only the in-frame ones, with some missing. The repertoire includes approximately 240,000 clones, 84% of them detected once, and 3% sits in the top ten. Sequencing used peripheral blood. These receptors were collected from a woman in her thirties who had recovered from COVID-19. The CDR3 runs from the conserved cysteine through the conserved F or W. Fields, in order: D gene, V gene, J gene, clone size, CDR3 protein, CDR3 DNA. A D gene is named only where the DNA matches it firmly. Clone size is given for some rows only: seen once, a few or many times, or a class if the clone is expanded.

-	TRBV13	TRBJ2-1	-	CASSQERSYNEQFF	TGTGCCAGCAGCCAGGAGCGGTCCTACAATGAGCAGTTCTTC
TRBD1	TRBV2	TRBJ1-4	-	CASNPRQGQEKLFF	TGTGCCAGCAATCCCAGACAGGGGCAGGAAAAACTGTTTTTT
TRBD1	TRBV7-9	TRBJ1-2	-	CASSLGQIYGYTF	TGTGCCAGCAGCCTGGGACAGATCTATGGCTACACCTTC
-	TRBV30	TRBJ1-1	-	CAWSPTGEAFF	TGTGCCTGGAGCCCGACAGGTGAAGCTTTCTTT
-	TRBV2	TRBJ1-2	-	CASSVSYGYTF	TGTGCCAGCAGTGTGAGCTATGGCTACACCTTC
TRBD2	TRBV7-9	TRBJ2-3	few	CASSAGATQYF	TGTGCCAGCAGCGCGGGAGCTACGCAGTATTTT
-	TRBV6-5	TRBJ1-1	-	CASSPGTEAFF	TGTGCCAGCAGCCCCGGGACTGAAGCTTTCTTT
TRBD2	TRBV10-3	TRBJ2-1	-	CAISESRTSSYNEQFF	TGTGCCATCAGTGAGTCTCGGACTAGCTCCTACAATGAGCAGTTCTTC
TRBD2	TRBV3-1/TRBV3-2	TRBJ2-2	-	CTSSQDNPTSGRGAGELFF	TGTACCAGCAGCCAAGACAACCCGACTAGCGGGAGGGGAGCCGGGGAGCTGTTTTTT
TRBD1	TRBV18	TRBJ2-2	-	CASSPRTGGTGELFF	TGTGCCAGCTCACCACGGACAGGGGGCACCGGGGAGCTGTTTTTT
TRBD1	TRBV19	TRBJ1-6	-	CASRFAPDREYSPLHF	TGTGCCAGTAGATTCGCCCCGGACAGGGAGTACTCACCCCTCCACTTT
-	TRBV5-1	TRBJ2-1	-	CASSVLVAASYNEQFF	TGCGCCAGCAGCGTACTAGTGGCCGCCTCCTACAATGAGCAGTTCTTC
TRBD1	TRBV19	TRBJ1-1	-	CASRTGTGAPNTEAFF	TGTGCCAGTAGAACCGGGACAGGGGCCCCGAACACTGAAGCTTTCTTT
-	TRBV12-5	TRBJ2-7	-	CASGFFPLNREQYF	TGTGCTAGTGGTTTTTTTCCGCTAAATCGGGAGCAGTACTTC
-	TRBV12-5	TRBJ2-7	-	CASGLPRTLNYEQYF	TGTGCTAGTGGTCTACCCAGGACTTTAAACTACGAGCAGTACTTC
TRBD2	TRBV9	TRBJ2-7	-	CASSVGTSGRSAYEQYF	TGTGCCAGCAGCGTAGGTACTAGCGGGAGAAGCGCCTACGAGCAGTACTTC
-	TRBV7-3	TRBJ1-6	-	CASSRGGNSPLHF	TGTGCCAGCAGCCGGGGAGGTAATTCACCCCTCCACTTT
-	TRBV3-1/TRBV3-2	TRBJ2-3	once	CASSPGLLGDTQYF	TGTGCCAGCAGCCCGGGACTGCTCGGAGATACGCAGTATTTT
-	TRBV5-6	TRBJ2-5	-	CASSLEQTQYF	TGTGCCAGCAGCTTGGAGCAGACCCAGTACTTC
TRBD1	TRBV19	TRBJ2-7	-	CASSDGTGAWEQYF	TGTGCCAGTAGCGACGGGACAGGGGCTTGGGAGCAGTACTTC
TRBD2	TRBV6-4	TRBJ2-2	-	CASSDTSGRAGAGELFF	TGTGCCAGCAGTGACACTAGCGGGAGGGCCGGAGCCGGGGAGCTGTTTTTT
TRBD2	TRBV27	TRBJ2-7	medium-sized	CASSLLTSGSYEQYF	TGTGCCAGCAGTTTATTGACTAGCGGATCCTACGAGCAGTACTTC
TRBD2	TRBV5-1	TRBJ2-3	few	CASSSGTSGNADTQYF	TGCGCCAGCAGCTCGGGGACTAGCGGGAATGCAGATACGCAGTATTTT
TRBD1	TRBV27	TRBJ1-2	-	CASSAGQGGGGYTF	TGTGCCAGCAGTGCGGGACAGGGAGGAGGCGGCTACACCTTC
-	TRBV6-6	TRBJ1-3	-	CASSFTGSQFGNTIYF	TGTGCCAGCAGTTTCACGGGATCCCAATTCGGAAACACCATATATTTT
TRBD2	TRBV27	TRBJ2-5	-	CASSSSGGTSQETQYF	TGTGCCAGCAGTTCTAGCGGGGGGACCTCTCAGGAGACCCAGTACTTC
TRBD2	TRBV18	TRBJ2-1	-	CASSLGTGGYNEQFF	TGTGCCAGCTCCCTCGGTACGGGGGGATACAATGAGCAGTTCTTC
TRBD2	TRBV24-1	TRBJ2-3	-	CATSDSTGLDGRAANGTDTQYF	TGTGCCACCAGTGATTCCACGGGGTTGGACGGGAGGGCTGCAAACGGCACAGATACGCAGTATTTT
TRBD1	TRBV4-2	TRBJ2-7	-	CASSAGQGSSIHEQYF	TGTGCCAGCAGCGCGGGACAGGGTTCGTCAATCCACGAGCAGTACTTC